What follows describes a single TCR beta chain. V lost 2 bases to trimming and J lost 4 bases, with 5 bases between them. This CDR3 comprises 13 residues. Per the germline V gene, CDR1 is LNHDA and CDR2 is SQIVND (reference sequence). The data were taken from a study of identical twins. TCRdb passed the 5' RACE reads through MiXCR, listing each CDR3 protein once. The sample yields 200,000 to 250,000 distinct CDR3 sequences, approximately 5.9% seen once. These records were also assigned to another study, of T cells expressing NK-cell markers.

The sample comprised CD8+ T cells sorted from blood. The V call is TRBV19, the J call TRBJ2-2; D gene ambiguous. The clonotype originates from a woman younger than 35 in good health. CDR3 protein: CASSIYGTGELFF. CDR3 nucleotides: TGTGCCAGTAGTATATATGGCACCGGGGAGCTGTTTTTT.